What follows are 3 T cell receptor beta chains derived from one specimen sequenced in a study of identical twins. Each CDR3 protein is one row after TCRdb ran MiXCR on the 5' RACE reads. The data contain approximately 530,000 distinct CDR3 sequences, approximately 20% of them singletons. The sample was also reused in another study, on yellow fever vaccine responses in identical twins.

Sequenced: CD4+ T cells sorted from blood. These TCRs come from a woman under 30 in good health.

The sample holds a few counts of this clonotype. The chain carries TRBV3-1 and TRBJ2-1; 14 nucleotides match TRBD2. Losses at the gene ends were 4 bases for V and 4 bases for J; bases not matched to a gene: 12. There are 19 residues in the CDR3. Germline CDR1 is LGHDT and CDR2 is YNNKEL (reference sequence). In DNA form, the CDR3 reads TGTGCCAGCAGCCTTGTCGGGACTAGCGGGAGTCACTTATACAATGAGCAGTTCTTC. This codes for CASSLVGTSGSHLYNEQFF.

The V call is TRBV5-1, the J call TRBJ2-3; 12 positions match TRBD2. V trimming: 1 base; J trimming: 7 bases; junction bases outside the gene matches: 7. Germline V gene data show CDR1 as SGHRS and CDR2 as YFSETQ. This CDR3 spans 16 amino acids. CDR3 sequence: CASSLNPSGRGNTQYF. The CDR3 nucleotides are TGCGCCAGCAGCTTGAACCCTAGCGGGAGGGGGAATACGCAGTATTTT. Together with reference TRBV5-1 and TRBJ2-3, the CDR3 gives the full variable domain: KAGVTQTPRYLIKTRGQQVTLSCSPISGHRSVSWYQQTPGQGLQFLFEYFSETQRNKGNFPGRFSGRQFSNSRSEMNVSTLELGDSALYLCASSLNPSGRGNTQYFGPGTRLTVL.

The chain carries TRBV5-1 and TRBJ2-5; D is uncertain. The CDR3 extends over 14 amino acids. Trimming removed 1 base from V and 5 bases from J, with 12 bases in between. In germline, CDR1 is SGHRS, CDR2 YFSETQ. The CDR3 sequence: CASSLIASSETQYF. DNA for the CDR3: TGCGCCAGCAGCTTGATAGCAAGCAGTGAGACCCAGTACTTC.